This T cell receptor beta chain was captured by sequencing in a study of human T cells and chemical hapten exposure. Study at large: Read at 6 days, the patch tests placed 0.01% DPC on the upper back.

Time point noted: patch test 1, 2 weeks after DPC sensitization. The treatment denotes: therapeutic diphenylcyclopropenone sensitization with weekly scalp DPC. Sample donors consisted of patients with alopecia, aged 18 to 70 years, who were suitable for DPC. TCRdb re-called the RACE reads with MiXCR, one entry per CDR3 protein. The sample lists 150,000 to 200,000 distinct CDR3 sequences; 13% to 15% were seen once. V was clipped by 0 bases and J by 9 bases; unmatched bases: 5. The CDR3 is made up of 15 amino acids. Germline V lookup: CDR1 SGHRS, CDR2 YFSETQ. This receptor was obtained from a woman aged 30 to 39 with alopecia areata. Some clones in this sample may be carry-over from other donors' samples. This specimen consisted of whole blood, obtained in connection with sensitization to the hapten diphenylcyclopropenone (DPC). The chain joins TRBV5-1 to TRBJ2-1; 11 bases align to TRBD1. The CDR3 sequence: CASSLGGQGASEQFF. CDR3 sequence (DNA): TGCGCCAGCAGCTTGGGTGGACAGGGGGCCAGTGAGCAGTTCTTC.